One and the same sample provided the 10 T cell receptor beta chains below, sequenced in a study of response to subunit inactivated influenza vaccine (dated by TCRdb to between 2018 and 2020). Receptors were amplified or captured by RT-PCR. This sample was sequenced with an Illumina HiSeq 2500. In TCRdb, the public reads were trimmed at Q25 with fastp and aligned with MiXCR, with productive beta chains retained. Rows merge per CDR3 protein into single entries with the most common DNA and genes. Recorded for this sample are about 580,000 distinct CDR3 sequences; around 15% of them occurred a single time. 8.5% to 14% of the sample is in the top ten clones. The material sequenced was PBMCs from blood, taken approximately 13 days after vaccination. All receptors derive from a middle-aged man who received an inactivated influenza vaccine. Donor details come from another sample of the same person, matched by shared clones.

The rearrangement uses TRBV12-5 and TRBJ2-1; a possible D gene is TRBD2 (5 bases). The CDR3 runs to 14 residues. V lost 2 bases, J lost 6 bases, and 11 bases lay in between. Germline values: CDR1 LGHNT, CDR2 FRNRAP. In DNA, the CDR3 is TGTGCTAGTGGTTTGTTAGGAACTAGCAATGAGCAGTTCTTC. Protein: CASGLLGTSNEQFF.

Only a few counts were recorded for this clonotype. The J gene is TRBJ2-5, the V gene TRBV29-1; 7 bases are a match to TRBD2. Germline V gives CDR1 SQVTM, CDR2 ANQGSEA. This CDR3 is 12 amino acids long. V shed 8 bases, J shed 1 base, and the junction held 4 bases outside the gene matches. The DNA of the CDR3 is TGCAGCCATACTAGCGTCCAAGAGACCCAGTACTTC. This gives the protein CSHTSVQETQYF.

There are a few counts of this clonotype. This chain links TRBV15 with TRBJ1-5; 7 bases align to TRBD1. The CDR3 contains 18 residues. Trimming took 0 bases from V and 2 from J; bases not matched to a gene: 10. Germline CDR1 LNHNV, CDR2 YYDKDF (reference sequence). CDR3: CATSREWGTGEGNQPQHF. In DNA form, the CDR3 reads TGTGCCACCAGCAGAGAGTGGGGCACAGGGGAAGGCAATCAGCCCCAGCATTTT.

This clonotype has more than one count but fewer than ten. The chain carries TRBV20-1 and TRBJ2-5; either TRBD1 or TRBD2 may supply D (5 bases each). The length of the CDR3 is 14 residues. Trimming stripped 6 bases from V and 2 bases from J, with 16 bases between. Germline CDR1 DFQATT, CDR2 SNEGSKA (reference sequence). The CDR3 sequence is CSAPPGPIQETQYF. The CDR3 coding sequence is TGCAGTGCACCCCCGGGGCCCATACAAGAGACCCAGTACTTC.

This chain connects TRBV6-1 to TRBJ2-7; D might be TRBD1 (5 bases). V shed 3 bases and J shed 3 bases, with 6 bases lying between them. This CDR3 spans 12 amino acids. Germline CDR1 and CDR2: MNHNS and SASEGT. The CDR3 nucleotides are TGTGCCAGCAGTGACAGGGACTACGAGCAGTACTTC. It codes for CASSDRDYEQYF.

The chain combines TRBV7-3 with TRBJ2-5; TRBD2 aligns across 10 bases. The V gene end was trimmed by 2 bases and the J gene end by 5 bases; junction bases not matched to a gene: 5. Germline loops: CDR1 SGHTA, CDR2 FQGTGA. This CDR3 spans 15 amino acids. CDR3 DNA: TGTGCCAGCAGCTTAGGAGCGGGAGGGGCGGAGACCCAGTACTTC. It is translated as CASSLGAGGAETQYF.

This clonotype was observed a few times. This chain connects TRBV6-2 or TRBV6-3 to TRBJ2-7; D is perhaps TRBD1 or TRBD2 (5 bases each). The CDR3 contains 14 residues. The germline CDR1 and CDR2 sequences are MNHEY and SVGEGT. The germline V and J ends were trimmed by 4 bases and 0 bases, with 10 bases remaining between them. The CDR3: CASSWGKGSYEQYF. The CDR3 bases are TGTGCCAGCAGTTGGGGGAAAGGCTCCTACGAGCAGTACTTC.

This clonotype was counted at least ten times. This chain connects TRBV20-1 to TRBJ2-1; 11 nucleotides align to TRBD2. The trim removed 4 bases at V and 16 bases at J, leaving 12 bases unmatched. Germline CDR1 and CDR2: DFQATT and SNEGSKA (reference sequence). The CDR3 has 13 residues. Here the CDR3 reads CSANLQTSGKYFF. The CDR3 region has the DNA TGCAGTGCTAACCTCCAGACTAGCGGGAAATATTTCTTC.

This chain uses TRBV18 with TRBJ1-6; 11 nucleotides match TRBD1. J was trimmed by 7 bases and V by 4 bases; bases with no gene match: 6. The CDR3 runs 16 residues. Germline V lookup: CDR1 KGHSH, CDR2 LQKENI. This CDR3 reads CASSLGQGARNSPLHF. Written as DNA, the CDR3 is TGTGCCAGCTCACTTGGACAGGGGGCGCGAAATTCACCCCTCCACTTT. Variable domain in full (rest from reference TRBV18 and TRBJ1-6): NAGVMQNPRHLVRRRGQEARLRCSPMKGHSHVYWYRQLPEEGLKFMVYLQKENIIDESGMPKERFSAEFPKEGPSILRIQQVVRGDSAAYFCASSLGQGARNSPLHFGNGTRLTVT.

The chain has TRBV7-2 and TRBJ2-2; the D call may be TRBD1 or TRBD2 (5 bases each). Germline values: CDR1 SGHTA, CDR2 FQGNSA. The CDR3 has 13 residues. Trimming shortened V by 8 bases and J by 6 bases, and 13 bases separated the two germline ends. This CDR3 is CASLLGTPGELFF. The CDR3 DNA follows: TGTGCCAGCCTACTAGGGACCCCCGGGGAGCTGTTTTTT.